The rows below give T cell receptor beta chains drawn from one sample of a study of cytomegalovirus exposure and HLA in healthy donors. Some clones are missing from TCRdb's copy, which holds only in-frame ones; the method was immunoSEQ multiplex PCR. This table holds about 160,000 clones, about 81% found once. The sample comprised PBMCs. The receptors come from a woman between 45 and 60 years old in good health and CMV-seropositive. Both conserved end residues are part of each CDR3. Fields, in order: J gene, D gene, V gene, clone size, CDR3 DNA, CDR3 protein. The D gene is left open where the match is weak. Clone size is given for some rows only: seen once, a few or many times, or a class if the clone is expanded.

j_call: TRBJ2-1; d_call: TRBD2; v_call: TRBV7-8; clone_size: .; cdr3_nt: TGTGCCAGCAGCAAGGGGACTAGCGGCTACAATGAGCAGTTCTTC; cdr3_aa: CASSKGTSGYNEQFF
j_call: TRBJ2-7; d_call: .; v_call: TRBV7-8; clone_size: .; cdr3_nt: TGTGCCAGCAGTACCGAGTCCTACGAGCAGTACTTC; cdr3_aa: CASSTESYEQYF
j_call: TRBJ1-1; d_call: .; v_call: TRBV5-1; clone_size: .; cdr3_nt: TGCGCCAGCAGGTTGGCGTCGGTGAGCACTGAAGCTTTCTTT; cdr3_aa: CASRLASVSTEAFF
j_call: TRBJ1-1; d_call: .; v_call: TRBV6-1; clone_size: .; cdr3_nt: TGTGCCAGCAGTACAAACAGGGCGCCCACTGAAGCTTTCTTT; cdr3_aa: CASSTNRAPTEAFF
j_call: TRBJ2-2; d_call: .; v_call: TRBV5-1; clone_size: .; cdr3_nt: TGCGCCAGCGGCTCGGTGCGGGGGCATAACACCGGGGAGCTGTTTTTT; cdr3_aa: CASGSVRGHNTGELFF
j_call: TRBJ1-6; d_call: .; v_call: TRBV28; clone_size: .; cdr3_nt: TGTGCCAGCAGCGGCTCCTATAATTCACCCCTCCACTTT; cdr3_aa: CASSGSYNSPLHF
j_call: TRBJ2-3; d_call: .; v_call: TRBV5-1; clone_size: .; cdr3_nt: TGCGCCAGCAGCTTGTCCCCGGGTACAAGGGATACGCAGTATTTT; cdr3_aa: CASSLSPGTRDTQYF
j_call: TRBJ2-6; d_call: TRBD1; v_call: TRBV5-1; clone_size: .; cdr3_nt: TGCGCCAGCAGCTTGCAGGGACCGGGACAGGGGGCTACTGGGGCCAACGTCCTGACTTTC; cdr3_aa: CASSLQGPGQGATGANVLTF
j_call: TRBJ1-3; d_call: TRBD1; v_call: TRBV5-1; clone_size: .; cdr3_nt: TGCGCCAGCAGCCTCGGACAGGCCGGAAACACCATATATTTT; cdr3_aa: CASSLGQAGNTIYF
j_call: TRBJ1-1; d_call: .; v_call: TRBV27; clone_size: .; cdr3_nt: TGTGCCAGCAGTCCGCTGAGTGTTGGGAACACTGAAGCTTTCTTT; cdr3_aa: CASSPLSVGNTEAFF
j_call: TRBJ1-6; d_call: .; v_call: TRBV5-1; clone_size: .; cdr3_nt: TGCGCCAGCAGCTTAGGAGGAGGAGCCCTCCACTTT; cdr3_aa: CASSLGGGALHF
j_call: TRBJ2-2; d_call: .; v_call: TRBV11-2; clone_size: .; cdr3_nt: TGTGCCAGCAGCTTCTTACAGAACACCGGGGAGCTGTTTTTT; cdr3_aa: CASSFLQNTGELFF
j_call: TRBJ1-1; d_call: .; v_call: TRBV19; clone_size: once; cdr3_nt: TGTGCCAGTAGTCCCCCGAGGTCGAGCGCTTCCTTT; cdr3_aa: CASSPPRSSASF
j_call: TRBJ2-1; d_call: .; v_call: TRBV6-1; clone_size: .; cdr3_nt: TGTGCCAGCAAGCTGGACAAGGATTTAAGCAATGAGCAGTTCTTC; cdr3_aa: CASKLDKDLSNEQFF
j_call: TRBJ1-3; d_call: .; v_call: TRBV6-1; clone_size: .; cdr3_nt: TGTGCCAGCAGCGGGGTCTCTGGAAACACCATATATTTT; cdr3_aa: CASSGVSGNTIYF
j_call: TRBJ1-5; d_call: .; v_call: TRBV5-6; clone_size: once; cdr3_nt: TGTGCCAGCAGTCGCCAGGGTCGGCCCCAGCATTTT; cdr3_aa: CASSRQGRPQHF
j_call: TRBJ2-5; d_call: TRBD2; v_call: TRBV9; clone_size: .; cdr3_nt: TGTGCCAGCAGCGATTGGGGACTAGCGGGGGGACAAGAGACCCAGTACTTC; cdr3_aa: CASSDWGLAGGQETQYF
j_call: TRBJ1-2; d_call: .; v_call: TRBV6-6; clone_size: .; cdr3_nt: TGTGCCAGCAGTCAAACAGGGTCCCGCTATGGCTACACCTTC; cdr3_aa: CASSQTGSRYGYTF
j_call: TRBJ1-1; d_call: TRBD1; v_call: TRBV19; clone_size: .; cdr3_nt: TGTGCCAGTAAGTCGAGGACAGGCCCTTTTGGCACTGAAGCTTTCTTT; cdr3_aa: CASKSRTGPFGTEAFF
j_call: TRBJ1-2; d_call: TRBD1; v_call: TRBV4-1; clone_size: .; cdr3_nt: TGCGCCAGCAGCCCCGCCGGGACAGGCTACGGAGGCTACACCTTC; cdr3_aa: CASSPAGTGYGGYTF
j_call: TRBJ1-2; d_call: .; v_call: TRBV9; clone_size: few; cdr3_nt: TGTGCCAGCAGCGGGCAAGACAGATTTAATGGCTACACCTTC; cdr3_aa: CASSGQDRFNGYTF
j_call: TRBJ2-5; d_call: .; v_call: TRBV2; clone_size: .; cdr3_nt: TGTGCCAGCAGTGGTACAGATGAGACCCAGTACTTC; cdr3_aa: CASSGTDETQYF
j_call: TRBJ2-3; d_call: TRBD2; v_call: TRBV15; clone_size: .; cdr3_nt: TGTGCCACCGGACTAGCGGGGACAACCTATACGCAGTATTTT; cdr3_aa: CATGLAGTTYTQYF
j_call: TRBJ2-5; d_call: TRBD1; v_call: TRBV4-1; clone_size: .; cdr3_nt: TGCGCCAGCAGCCAAGATAGTTGGGGCAGGGGGCTGCAAGAGACCCAGTACTTC; cdr3_aa: CASSQDSWGRGLQETQYF
j_call: TRBJ2-1; d_call: TRBD2; v_call: TRBV7-9; clone_size: .; cdr3_nt: TGTGCCAGCAGCTCCCCAGGACTAGCGGGGGGCCCCTTGAATGAGCAGTTCTTC; cdr3_aa: CASSSPGLAGGPLNEQFF
j_call: TRBJ1-2; d_call: .; v_call: TRBV6-1; clone_size: .; cdr3_nt: TGTGCCAGCAGGGGGAAGGGGGTAGCAAACTATGGCTACACCTTC; cdr3_aa: CASRGKGVANYGYTF
j_call: TRBJ1-2; d_call: .; v_call: TRBV2; clone_size: .; cdr3_nt: TGTGCCAGCAGTGAACCGGACAGTTTCTATGGCTACACCTTC; cdr3_aa: CASSEPDSFYGYTF
j_call: TRBJ1-4; d_call: TRBD1; v_call: TRBV7-2; clone_size: .; cdr3_nt: TGTGCCAGCAGCAACCGGGACAGGGGCGGAAAACTGTTTTTT; cdr3_aa: CASSNRDRGGKLFF
j_call: TRBJ2-7; d_call: .; v_call: TRBV5-4; clone_size: few; cdr3_nt: TGTGCCAGCAGCTTTGGGGGCTTAAGCTCCTACGAGCAGTACTTC; cdr3_aa: CASSFGGLSSYEQYF
j_call: TRBJ1-3; d_call: TRBD1; v_call: TRBV29-1; clone_size: few; cdr3_nt: TGCAGCGTTGGGGGGACAGGGATCACTGGAAACACCATATATTTT; cdr3_aa: CSVGGTGITGNTIYF
j_call: TRBJ2-1; d_call: TRBD2; v_call: TRBV11-1; clone_size: .; cdr3_nt: TGTGCCAGCAGCTCGACTAGCGGGGGTTACAATGAGCAGTTCTTC; cdr3_aa: CASSSTSGGYNEQFF
j_call: TRBJ2-1; d_call: TRBD2; v_call: TRBV7-8; clone_size: .; cdr3_nt: TGTGCCAGCAGCTTAGGGCGCCTAGCGGGGCGACAACTCTACAATGAGCAGTTCTTC; cdr3_aa: CASSLGRLAGRQLYNEQFF
j_call: TRBJ1-1; d_call: .; v_call: TRBV27; clone_size: .; cdr3_nt: TGTGCCAGCAGACTCTCAGGGTATATCACTGAAGCTTTCTTT; cdr3_aa: CASRLSGYITEAFF
j_call: TRBJ1-6; d_call: .; v_call: TRBV5-1; clone_size: .; cdr3_nt: TGCGCCAGCAGCTTGGCCCCAGGGGCGCATTCACCCCTCCACTTT; cdr3_aa: CASSLAPGAHSPLHF
j_call: TRBJ1-4; d_call: .; v_call: TRBV6-5; clone_size: .; cdr3_nt: TGTGCCAGCAGTGGGGGGGGGATCCAAGAAAAACTGTTTTTT; cdr3_aa: CASSGGGIQEKLFF
j_call: TRBJ2-3; d_call: TRBD2; v_call: TRBV5-1; clone_size: .; cdr3_nt: TGCGCCAGCAGCTTGGCCGCGGGGGGCACAGATACGCAGTATTTT; cdr3_aa: CASSLAAGGTDTQYF
j_call: TRBJ1-2; d_call: TRBD1; v_call: TRBV18; clone_size: .; cdr3_nt: TGTGCCAGCTCAGAAACCGGGACAGGGTTGTATGGCTACACCTTC; cdr3_aa: CASSETGTGLYGYTF
j_call: TRBJ2-5; d_call: TRBD2; v_call: TRBV4-1; clone_size: few; cdr3_nt: TGCGCCAGCAGCCCGGAGACTAGCGTGGGAGAGACCCAGTACTTC; cdr3_aa: CASSPETSVGETQYF
j_call: TRBJ2-1; d_call: TRBD1; v_call: TRBV4-1; clone_size: few; cdr3_nt: TGCGCCAGCAGCCATGTAGGACAGGGGAACAATGAGCAGTTCTTC; cdr3_aa: CASSHVGQGNNEQFF
j_call: TRBJ1-2; d_call: .; v_call: TRBV6-1; clone_size: .; cdr3_nt: TGTGCCAGCAGTGGCCGAACAGGCCTCGGCTACACCTTC; cdr3_aa: CASSGRTGLGYTF
j_call: TRBJ1-1; d_call: .; v_call: TRBV6-5; clone_size: .; cdr3_nt: TGTGCCAGCAGCCGGGGGAACACTGAAGCTTTCTTT; cdr3_aa: CASSRGNTEAFF
j_call: TRBJ1-2; d_call: .; v_call: TRBV6-1; clone_size: few; cdr3_nt: TGTGCCAGCAGTGATTCAGGGCGCAATGGCTACACCTTC; cdr3_aa: CASSDSGRNGYTF
j_call: TRBJ1-4; d_call: TRBD1; v_call: TRBV9; clone_size: .; cdr3_nt: TGTGCCAGCAGCGCGGGACAGGGGCAAATTGAAAAACTGTTTTTT; cdr3_aa: CASSAGQGQIEKLFF
j_call: TRBJ1-2; d_call: .; v_call: TRBV7-9; clone_size: .; cdr3_nt: TGTGCCAGCAGCGAGCAGGGTTTCTATGGCTACACCTTC; cdr3_aa: CASSEQGFYGYTF
j_call: TRBJ2-7; d_call: .; v_call: TRBV6-1; clone_size: .; cdr3_nt: TGTGCCAGCAGTCCCCACGTGCGCGAGCAGTACTTC; cdr3_aa: CASSPHVREQYF
j_call: TRBJ2-6; d_call: .; v_call: TRBV7-6; clone_size: .; cdr3_nt: TGTGCCAGCAGCTTAGCTTCGGCAGGCCATAACTCTGGGGCCAACGTCCTGACTTTC; cdr3_aa: CASSLASAGHNSGANVLTF
j_call: TRBJ1-5; d_call: .; v_call: TRBV4-1; clone_size: few; cdr3_nt: TGCGCCAGCAGCCAAGAGGGGAGAACGGGGGGGCTTCACCGCCAGCATTTT; cdr3_aa: CASSQEGRTGGLHRQHF
j_call: TRBJ1-1; d_call: .; v_call: TRBV19; clone_size: .; cdr3_nt: TGTGCCAGTAGAGTGGAGAGGCGGAACACTGAAGCTTTCTTT; cdr3_aa: CASRVERRNTEAFF
j_call: TRBJ1-1; d_call: TRBD1; v_call: TRBV6-1; clone_size: .; cdr3_nt: TGTGCCAGCAGTTGGGGACAGGGTGTCTCGGCTTTCTTT; cdr3_aa: CASSWGQGVSAFF